This TCR beta chain stems from a study of cytomegalovirus exposure and HLA in healthy donors. Overall study findings and caveats: Rare sequences made up most TCRs, while some public TCRs were found in many donors.

Method: immunoSEQ multiplex PCR; TCRdb's copy keeps in-frame clones and lacks some. Here the sample spans about 72,000 clones, approximately 94% being singletons. A note on this clone: Its matching antigen is unknown.

Trimming left V 2 bases short and J 0 bases short, with 8 bases between. Germline lookup yields CDR1 SEHNR and CDR2 FQNEAQ (reference sequence). This CDR3 contains 15 residues. Sequenced: PBMCs. This chain joins TRBV7-9 and TRBJ2-1, with unresolved D. The source is a woman under 30 in good health and CMV-seronegative. CDR3 residues: CASSLLESSYNEQFF. CDR3 in DNA: TGTGCCAGCAGCTTACTGGAGAGCTCCTACAATGAGCAGTTCTTC.